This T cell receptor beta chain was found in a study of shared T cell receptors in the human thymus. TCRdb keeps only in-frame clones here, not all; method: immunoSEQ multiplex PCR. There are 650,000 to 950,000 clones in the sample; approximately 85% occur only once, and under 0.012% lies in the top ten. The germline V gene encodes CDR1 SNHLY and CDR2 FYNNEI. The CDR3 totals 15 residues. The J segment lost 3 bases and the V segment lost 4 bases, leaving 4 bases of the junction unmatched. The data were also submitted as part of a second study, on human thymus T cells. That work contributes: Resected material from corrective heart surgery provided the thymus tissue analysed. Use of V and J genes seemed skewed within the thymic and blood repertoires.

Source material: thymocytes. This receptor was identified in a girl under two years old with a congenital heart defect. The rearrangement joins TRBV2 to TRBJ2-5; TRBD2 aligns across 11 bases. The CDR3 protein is CASSVPGLAEETQYF. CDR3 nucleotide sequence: TGTGCCAGCAGTGTTCCGGGACTAGCGGAAGAGACCCAGTACTTC.